The 5 T cell receptor beta chains presented below share a single source sample, sequenced in a study of beta chain features in type 1 diabetes. Every bit of the isolated RNA underwent reverse transcription, so sequencing read expressed TCRB transcripts. Method: immunoSEQ multiplex PCR; TCRdb's copy keeps in-frame clones and lacks some. The sample includes almost 350,000 clones, around 20% of them seen just once. The sample was naive CD4+ T cells from blood. The receptors were sampled from a woman aged 18-29 years in good health.

This clone was seen only a few times. The chain couples TRBV6-5 to TRBJ2-7, with 7 bases matching TRBD1. Germline V CDR1 and CDR2: MNHEY, SVGAGI. The J segment lost 4 bases and the V segment lost 0 bases, leaving 6 bases of the junction unmatched. This CDR3 comprises 15 residues. The CDR3 nucleotides are TGTGCCAGCAGTTACTCGGAGGCAGGGGGATACGAGCAGTACTTC. Its protein is CASSYSEAGGYEQYF.

The chain couples TRBV4-2 to TRBJ1-5; unclear D gene. V was pared by 1 base and J by 5 bases, with 6 bases between. Germline V lookup: CDR1 LGHNA, CDR2 YNFKEQ. This CDR3 region has 13 residues. The CDR3 DNA sequence: TGTGCCAGCAGCCAAGGTGCGGATCAGCCCCAGCATTTT. This sequence encodes CASSQGADQPQHF.

This chain uses TRBV18 with TRBJ2-3; TRBD2 matches at 11 bases. The V gene end was trimmed by 6 bases and the J gene end by 1 base; junction bases not matched to a gene: 6. Germline assignment: CDR1 KGHSH and CDR2 LQKENI. The CDR3 has 16 amino acids. The CDR3 reads CASSAQTSGGTDTQYF. CDR3 in DNA: TGTGCCAGCTCGGCCCAGACTAGCGGGGGCACAGATACGCAGTATTTT.

A word on this clone: The junction departs from germline at one end; a sequencing error may be responsible. The chain has TRBV30 and TRBJ2-7; 11 bases map to TRBD1. CDR1 and CDR2 from the germline V gene are GTSNPN and SVGIG (reference sequence). The CDR3 totals 14 residues. Written as DNA, the CDR3 is TGTGCCTGGAGTGTTCGAGGACAGGGGGCGCGGCGATCCTTC. It specifies CAWSVRGQGARRSF.

CDR3 nucleotide sequence: TGTGCCAGCAGAGGAGGACAGGCCCTTGGTGAAAAACTGTTTTTT. Encoded protein: CASRGGQALGEKLFF. The chain combines TRBV6-6 with TRBJ1-4, with 7 bases identical to TRBD1. The CDR3 is made up of 15 amino acids. Germline loops: CDR1 MNHNY, CDR2 SVGAGI (reference sequence). J lost 7 bases, V lost 6 bases, and 11 bases had no gene match.